These 23 T cell receptor beta chains were all obtained from the same sample, sequenced in a study of blood T cell repertoires in COVID-19. Sequencing was performed with immunoSEQ multiplex PCR; in TCRdb, only in-frame clones are kept and a portion is missing. The sample yields about 140,000 clones, around nine tenths seen once. Sequencing used peripheral blood. Every receptor here comes from a human donor in a cohort sampled during active COVID-19.

The CDR3 nucleotides read TGTGCCAGCACCAGGTGGAGAAGCGGGAGGGCCACACCACAAGAGACCCAGTACTTC. Amino acids: CASTRWRSGRATPQETQYF. J is TRBJ2-5 and V is TRBV28; the match to TRBD2 covers 10 bases. After removal of 7 bases from V and 2 bases from J, the junction contained 19 bases not matched to a gene. The CDR3 runs 19 residues. The germline gives CDR1 MDHEN, CDR2 SYDVKM. The whole variable domain, filled in from reference TRBV28 and TRBJ2-5, reads DVKVTQSSRYLVKRTGEKVFLECVQDMDHENMFWYRQDPGLGLRLIYFSYDVKMKEKGDIPEGYSVSREKKERFSLILESASTNQTSMYLCASTRWRSGRATPQETQYFGPGTRLLVL.

The CDR3 nucleotides read TGTGCCAGTAGTATACCCCCGGGACAGGGGGAAAGAGGCTACACCTTC. Translated, it gives CASSIPPGQGERGYTF. The chain carries TRBV19 and TRBJ1-2; 11 nucleotides match TRBD1. The CDR3 contains 16 residues. Trimming removed 2 bases from V and 8 bases from J; junction bases left unmatched: 10. Germline V gene sequence: CDR1 LNHDA, CDR2 SQIVND (reference sequence). The full variable domain, rest sourced from reference TRBV19 and TRBJ1-2, is DGGITQSPKYLFRKEGQNVTLSCEQNLNHDAMYWYRQDPGQGLRLIYYSQIVNDFQKGDIAEGYSVSREKKESFPLTVTSAQKNPTAFYLCASSIPPGQGERGYTFGSGTRLTVV.

The chain links TRBV24-1 to TRBJ1-2; D is perhaps TRBD1 (6 bases). Trimming took off 5 bases at V and 4 bases at J, with 19 bases between the two ends. This CDR3 contains 16 residues. Germline CDR1 and CDR2: KGHDR and SFDVKD. The CDR3 bases are TGTGCCACCAGTGCCGGGGGGGGCCCCACTCTCTATGGCTACACCTTC. Amino acid sequence: CATSAGGGPTLYGYTF.

The J gene is TRBJ1-5, the V gene TRBV28; D is perhaps TRBD1 (5 bases). Germline V gene sequence: CDR1 MDHEN, CDR2 SYDVKM. Trimming took off 3 bases at V and 5 bases at J, with 17 bases between the two ends. There are 16 residues in the CDR3. CDR3 sequence reads: CASSFPSQGLDQPQHF. In DNA form, the CDR3 reads TGTGCCAGCAGTTTCCCCTCTCAGGGTCTTGATCAGCCCCAGCATTTT.

The gene calls are TRBV4-1 and TRBJ2-1; TRBD2 matches 10 bases. The CDR3 runs to 15 residues. J lost 5 bases, V lost 5 bases, and 6 bases had no gene match. Germline-derived CDR1 and CDR2 are MGHRA and YSYEKL. This CDR3 reads CASSGLAGVNNEQFF. CDR3 DNA: TGCGCCAGCAGCGGTCTAGCGGGAGTGAACAATGAGCAGTTCTTC.

V is TRBV19 and J is TRBJ2-7, with D possibly matching TRBD1 (5 bases). The CDR3 is made up of 13 amino acids. Germline CDR1 is LNHDA and CDR2 is SQIVND (reference sequence). The ends were cut back, 3 bases at V and 7 bases at J, with 13 bases in the middle. The CDR3 nucleotides are TGTGCCAGTAGTATCTCAGGGTCGTCAGAGCAGTACTTC. It encodes CASSISGSSEQYF.

The V and J genes are TRBV11-3 and TRBJ2-5; D remains unclear. Trimming stripped 1 base from V and 3 bases from J, with 21 bases between. Germline values: CDR1 SGHNT, CDR2 YENEEA. This CDR3 region has 18 residues. This CDR3 is CASSLALPIGRAKETQYF. The CDR3 nucleotides are TGTGCCAGCAGCTTAGCCCTTCCGATCGGCAGAGCGAAAGAGACCCAGTACTTC. Full variable domain (missing parts from reference TRBV11-3 and TRBJ2-5): EAGVVQSPRYKIIEKKQPVAFWCNPISGHNTLYWYLQNLGQGPELLIRYENEEAVDDSQLPKDRFSAERLKGVDSTLKIQPAELGDSAVYLCASSLALPIGRAKETQYFGPGTRLLVL.

This sequence joins TRBV6-2 or TRBV6-3 and TRBJ2-1, with 9 bases aligning to TRBD2. The CDR3 loop spans 15 amino acids. Germline CDR1 reads MNHEY; CDR2 reads SVGEGT. V dropped 5 bases and J dropped 3; count of bases not matched to a gene: 5. The CDR3, as DNA: TGTGCCAGCAGTCATCGACTAGCGGTCTACAATGAGCAGTTCTTC. Translation: CASSHRLAVYNEQFF.

The DNA for the CDR3 is TGTGCCAGCAACCTTTTTGGGACAGGGTCGGACAATCAGCCCCAGCATTTT. It specifies CASNLFGTGSDNQPQHF. The V and J genes are TRBV7-8 and TRBJ1-5; 9 bases map to TRBD1. This CDR3 is built from 17 residues. V dropped 7 bases and J dropped 3; count of bases not matched to a gene: 13. Germline values: CDR1 SGHVS, CDR2 FQNEAQ.

Only one count was recorded for this clone. This chain uses TRBV7-8 with TRBJ2-7; 12 bases align to TRBD1. The germline V gene encodes CDR1 SGHVS and CDR2 FQNEAQ. Germline trimming cut 1 base from V and 7 bases from J; bases unmatched to any gene: 8. The CDR3 runs 16 residues. Here the CDR3 DNA reads TGTGCCAGCAGCTTAGTCCTGGGACAGGGGGCGGGAGAGCAGTACTTC. Protein product: CASSLVLGQGAGEQYF.

The gene calls are TRBV28 and TRBJ1-2, with a weak D call TRBD1 (6 bases). Germline V lookup: CDR1 MDHEN, CDR2 SYDVKM. V was shortened by 3 bases and J by 10 bases, with 27 bases between the two germline ends. This CDR3 region has 17 residues. The CDR3 protein is CASSFQQGVFVGASYTF. CDR3 DNA: TGTGCCAGCAGTTTCCAACAGGGCGTCTTCGTCGGGGCTTCCTACACCTTC.

CDR3 DNA: TGTGCCAGCAGCGCTTCCGGGACAGGGGGGAACTATGGCTACACCTTC. Protein sequence: CASSASGTGGNYGYTF. This chain uses TRBV9 with TRBJ1-2; 11 bases align to TRBD1. With 3 bases clipped from V and 2 bases from J, the junction kept 6 bases outside the gene matches. The length of the CDR3 is 16 residues. In germline, CDR1 is SGDLS, CDR2 YYNGEE.

The table lists this clone with a few counts. The chain uses TRBV6-5 and TRBJ1-2; 10 bases are shared with TRBD1. This CDR3 region has 14 residues. The germline gives CDR1 MNHEY, CDR2 SVGAGI. The trim removed 4 bases at V and 8 bases at J, leaving 7 bases unmatched. For the CDR3, the DNA is TGTGCCAGCAGTTCGACAGGGGGCAAAGGAGGCTACACCTTC. Protein sequence: CASSSTGGKGGYTF.

V and J are TRBV7-2 and TRBJ1-1, with unresolved D. V was shortened by 4 bases and J by 3 bases, with 9 bases between the two germline ends. Per the germline V gene, CDR1 is SGHTA and CDR2 is FQGNSA. The CDR3 loop spans 13 amino acids. CDR3 sequence: CASSSRWDTEAFF. In nucleotides, the CDR3 is TGTGCCAGCAGCTCGAGGTGGGACACTGAAGCTTTCTTT.

The count of this clone is one. The CDR3 spells CASSWAGGNTEAFF. DNA for the CDR3: TGTGCCAGCTCATGGGCTGGAGGGAACACTGAAGCTTTCTTT. The chain carries TRBV18 and TRBJ1-1; the D is unclear. V lost 5 bases, J lost 1 base, and 11 bases lay in between. This CDR3 is built from 14 residues. Per germline, CDR1 KGHSH and CDR2 LQKENI.

The CDR3 region has the DNA TGTGCCAGCAGCCTAGGGACAGGGGTAGGCTACACCTTC. This sequence encodes CASSLGTGVGYTF. This chain connects TRBV5-4 to TRBJ1-2, with 10 nucleotides matching TRBD1. Trimming at V came to 4 bases and at J to 8 bases, leaving 5 bases not matched to a gene. The germline CDR1 and CDR2 sequences are SGHNT and YYREEE (reference sequence). CDR3 length equals 13 residues.

The rearrangement uses TRBV11-3 and TRBJ2-5; D gene uncertain. Germline CDR1 SGHNT, CDR2 YENEEA. The V and J ends lost 1 base and 5 bases respectively, with 11 bases between them. CDR3 length: 14 residues. Here the CDR3 DNA reads TGTGCCAGCAGCTTAGGAGTAGGTAGCGAGACCCAGTACTTC. Translated: CASSLGVGSETQYF.

V usage is TRBV28 and J usage is TRBJ2-3; a weak D match, TRBD2 (5 bases). With 4 bases removed from V and 7 bases from J, the gap between germline ends came to 9 bases. This CDR3 is built from 12 residues. CDR1 and CDR2 from the germline V gene are MDHEN and SYDVKM. Here the CDR3 DNA reads TGTGCCAGCAGTTCACTAGGAAATACGCAGTATTTT. Translating gives CASSSLGNTQYF. Looking up the rest from reference TRBV28 and TRBJ2-3 gives the full variable domain: DVKVTQSSRYLVKRTGEKVFLECVQDMDHENMFWYRQDPGLGLRLIYFSYDVKMKEKGDIPEGYSVSREKKERFSLILESASTNQTSMYLCASSSLGNTQYFGPGTRLTVL.

The J gene is TRBJ2-7, the V gene TRBV19, with a weak D call TRBD2 (6 bases). Trimming left V 10 bases short and J 0 bases short, with 13 bases between. The V gene's germline CDR1 is LNHDA and CDR2 SQIVND (reference sequence). This CDR3 contains 13 residues. CDR3 in amino acids: CATSRRDSYEQYF. The CDR3, as DNA: TGTGCCACAAGTAGGCGGGACTCCTACGAGCAGTACTTC.

This sequence joins TRBV28 and TRBJ2-7; TRBD2 matches 8 bases. The germline CDR1 and CDR2 sequences are MDHEN and SYDVKM. The CDR3 covers 12 residues. The CDR3 bases are TGTGCTACGACTAGCGCCTCCTACGAGCAGTACTTC. This translates into CATTSASYEQYF. The full variable domain, rest sourced from reference TRBV28 and TRBJ2-7, is DVKVTQSSRYLVKRTGEKVFLECVQDMDHENMFWYRQDPGLGLRLIYFSYDVKMKEKGDIPEGYSVSREKKERFSLILESASTNQTSMYLCATTSASYEQYFGPGTRLTVT.

This chain connects TRBV27 to TRBJ2-7, with a possible D match to TRBD1 (6 bases). The germline CDR1 and CDR2 sequences are MNHEY and SMNVEV (reference sequence). The length of the CDR3 is 20 residues. Trimming shortened V by 8 bases and J by 3 bases, and 35 bases separated the two germline ends. The CDR3: CASPPEPGQINPLTHYEQYF. The CDR3 DNA is TGTGCCAGCCCCCCCGAACCGGGACAAATAAACCCCCTTACCCACTACGAGCAGTACTTC.

This chain links TRBV28 with TRBJ2-1, with D tentatively TRBD1 (6 bases). CDR3 length equals 13 residues. Trimming took off 6 bases at V and 8 bases at J, with 14 bases between the two ends. The germline CDR1 and CDR2 sequences are MDHEN and SYDVKM. CDR3 in amino acids: CASRPGVSDEQFF. The DNA for the CDR3 is TGTGCCAGCAGGCCAGGGGTGAGTGATGAGCAGTTCTTC.

The chain joins TRBV7-9 to TRBJ2-3; D uncertain. This CDR3 is built from 14 residues. CDR1 and CDR2 (germline): SEHNR, FQNEAQ (reference sequence). Between the trimmed V and J ends, which lost 3 bases and 1 base, there was a span of 8 bases. The CDR3 sequence is CASSFELRTDTQYF. The CDR3 nucleotides are TGTGCCAGCAGCTTCGAACTGCGCACAGATACGCAGTATTTT. Using reference TRBV7-9 and TRBJ2-3 for the parts outside the CDR3, the full variable domain is DTGVSQNPRHKITKRGQNVTFRCDPISEHNRLYWYRQTLGQGPEFLTYFQNEAQLEKSRLLSDRFSAERPKGSFSTLEIQRTEQGDSAMYLCASSFELRTDTQYFGPGTRLTVL.